Following are 20 T cell receptor beta chains from one sample sequenced in a study of regulatory T cells in long-lasting Graves disease. Time point reported: newly diagnosed GD, antithyroid drugs for less than 3 months. From PBMCs, RNA was extracted and then used to make the TCR library. The authors built TCR beta libraries using iRepertoire HTBI primers and Arm-PCR of CDR3 regions. MiXCR was run by TCRdb on the multiplex PCR reads, yielding one entry per CDR3 protein. The table has fewer than 550,000 distinct CDR3 sequences, about 16% seen once. A further study also used this sample, focusing on T cells in Graves' hyperthyroidism and ophthalmopathy.

The source material was peripheral blood mononuclear cells (PBMCs), sampled at new diagnosis, from a patient treated with antithyroid drugs. These receptors all stem from a woman between 40 and 65 years old with Graves disease.

V is TRBV7-9 and J is TRBJ2-1; 10 nucleotides match TRBD1. Per germline, CDR1 SEHNR and CDR2 FQNEAQ (reference sequence). This CDR3 is built from 17 residues. The ends lost 1 base at V and 9 bases at J; junction bases unmatched: 12. Written as DNA, the CDR3 is TGTGCCAGCAGCTTAGGGGACAGGGGAGGCTGGAAAGGTGAGCAGTTCTTC. It translates to CASSLGDRGGWKGEQFF.

There are many counts of this clonotype. The V and J genes are TRBV18 and TRBJ2-5; 11 positions agree with TRBD2. The trim removed 3 bases at V and 7 bases at J, leaving 10 bases unmatched. CDR3 length: 16 residues. The germline V gene has CDR1 KGHSH and CDR2 LQKENI. In nucleotides, the CDR3 is TGTGCCAGCTCACCTCAGACTAGCGGGGCGTTCGGGACCCAGTACTTC. It yields the protein CASSPQTSGAFGTQYF.

This clonotype has at least ten counts. The CDR3 nucleotides are TGTGCCAGCAGTCCCGACCACAGTAATCAGCCCCAGCATTTT. Residues: CASSPDHSNQPQHF. This chain links TRBV6-1 with TRBJ1-5; unclear D gene. This CDR3 spans 14 amino acids. V lost 5 bases to trimming and J lost 4 bases, with 12 bases between them. Per the germline V gene, CDR1 is MNHNS and CDR2 is SASEGT.

This clonotype has at least ten counts. V usage is TRBV7-9 and J usage is TRBJ1-1; possibly TRBD1 for D (5 bases). V lost 5 bases and J 2 bases, leaving 12 bases between the germline ends. CDR1 and CDR2 (germline): SEHNR, FQNEAQ (reference sequence). This CDR3 is 14 amino acids long. The CDR3 spells CASSEQGTNTEAFF. CDR3 coding DNA: TGTGCCAGCAGCGAGCAGGGCACTAACACTGAAGCTTTCTTT. Full variable domain (remainder filled in from reference TRBV7-9 and TRBJ1-1): DTGVSQNPRHKITKRGQNVTFRCDPISEHNRLYWYRQTLGQGPEFLTYFQNEAQLEKSRLLSDRFSAERPKGSFSTLEIQRTEQGDSAMYLCASSEQGTNTEAFFGQGTRLTVV.

This clonotype was observed a handful of times. This chain joins TRBV9 and TRBJ1-2; D remains ambiguous. Trimming removed 0 bases at V and 0 bases at J, with 6 bases between. The CDR3 is 14 amino acids. Germline CDR1 and CDR2: SGDLS and YYNGEE. As DNA, the CDR3 is TGTGCCAGCAGCGTAGGCCTAGCTAACTATGGCTACACCTTC. Translating it yields CASSVGLANYGYTF.

Many counts were recorded for this clonotype. The chain carries TRBV6-2 or TRBV6-3 and TRBJ2-7; TRBD1 matches at 8 bases. V lost 7 bases and J lost 7; bases outside the gene matches: 9. CDR1 MNHEY and CDR2 SVGEGT come from the germline V gene. The CDR3 totals 13 residues. CDR3 DNA sequence: TGTGCCAGCACAAAGGACAGGGTGGTTGAGCAGTACTTC. Translation gives CASTKDRVVEQYF.

This clonotype was found many times. The V and J genes are TRBV2 and TRBJ1-1; no definite D call. The CDR3 sequence is 13 residues long. CDR1 is SNHLY and CDR2 is FYNNEI in the germline V gene. Trimming cost V 2 bases and J 1 base, with 5 bases left between them. CDR3 DNA sequence: TGTGCCAGCAGTGAAACGGCGAACACTGAAGCTTTCTTT. Residues: CASSETANTEAFF.

This clonotype was counted ten times or more. The chain is built from TRBV2 and TRBJ2-7; possible D gene TRBD1, 5 bases. CDR1 is SNHLY, CDR2 FYNNEI, per germline. This CDR3 spans 14 amino acids. Trimming took 6 bases from V and 4 from J, leaving 16 bases between them. CDR3 DNA: TGTGCCAGCAGGACCGGACACGGTGGTTACGAGCAGTACTTC. This sequence encodes CASRTGHGGYEQYF.

This clonotype has a count of ten or more. The rearrangement links TRBV6-1 to TRBJ1-5; D not resolved. Trimming left V 7 bases short and J 0 bases short, with 13 bases between. CDR1 and CDR2 from the germline V gene are MNHNS and SASEGT. The CDR3 sequence is 15 residues long. This chain's CDR3 is CASNPGVYSNQPQHF. The CDR3 region has the DNA TGTGCCAGCAACCCCGGCGTTTATAGCAATCAGCCCCAGCATTTT.

This clonotype was observed a handful of times. The chain combines TRBV7-2 with TRBJ1-3; D remains unclear. V was shortened by 6 bases and J by 0 bases, with 15 bases between the two germline ends. The germline V gene encodes CDR1 SGHTA and CDR2 FQGNSA. This CDR3 region has 16 residues. The DNA for the CDR3 is TGTGCCAGCAGTTATTTCCTGGGGTACTCTGGAAACACCATATATTTT. This encodes CASSYFLGYSGNTIYF. The variable domain in full, with the rest retrieved from reference TRBV7-2 and TRBJ1-3, is GAGVSQSPSNKVTEKGKDVELRCDPISGHTALYWYRQSLGQGLEFLIYFQGNSAPDKSGLPSDRFSAERTGGSVSTLTIQRTQQEDSAVYLCASSYFLGYSGNTIYFGEGSWLTVV.

The V call is TRBV29-1, the J call TRBJ2-2; TRBD1 agrees at 9 bases. This CDR3 spans 15 amino acids. J was trimmed by 4 bases and V by 1 base; bases with no gene match: 4. CDR1 is SQVTM and CDR2 is ANQGSEA in the germline V gene. CDR3 loop: CSVEGDRASTGELFF. The CDR3 bases are TGCAGCGTTGAAGGGGACAGGGCTAGCACCGGGGAGCTGTTTTTT.

A few counts support this clonotype. The chain uses TRBV5-1 and TRBJ2-2; no clear D gene. CDR3 length: 16 amino acids. CDR1 is SGHRS and CDR2 is YFSETQ in the germline V gene. Trimming removed 0 bases at V and 5 bases at J, with 14 bases between. The DNA of the CDR3 is TGCGCCAGCAGCTTGGCCAAGGCAGTGGGGACCGGGGAGCTGTTTTTT. It codes for CASSLAKAVGTGELFF.

The table lists this clonotype with many counts. The V gene is TRBV20-1, the J gene TRBJ2-7; 10 bases are shared with TRBD2. The germline V gene encodes CDR1 DFQATT and CDR2 SNEGSKA (reference sequence). The CDR3 runs 15 residues. The J segment lost 1 base and the V segment lost 4 bases, leaving 7 bases of the junction unmatched. The CDR3 nucleotides read TGCAGTGCTACAAGCGGGGGGGCCACGTCCTACGAGCAGTACTTC. Protein product: CSATSGGATSYEQYF.

V and J are TRBV6-2 or TRBV6-3 and TRBJ1-1, with TRBD1 as a possible D gene (5 bases). Per germline, CDR1 MNHEY and CDR2 SVGEGT. This CDR3 is built from 14 residues. V lost 6 bases to trimming and J lost 5 bases, with 16 bases between them. The CDR3 coding sequence is TGTGCCAGCAGGATGACGCCGGGGGGAACTGAAGCTTTCTTT. This translates into CASRMTPGGTEAFF.

In this sample, this clonotype turned up many times. The chain couples TRBV12-3 or TRBV12-4 to TRBJ2-1; D not certain. V shed 6 bases and J shed 6 bases, with 12 bases lying between them. This CDR3 is 13 amino acids long. The CDR3 region has the DNA TGTGCCAGCAGACCCTTCACCGTCAATGAGCAGTTCTTC. As protein: CASRPFTVNEQFF.

This clonotype was detected ten times or more. The chain joins TRBV29-1 to TRBJ1-1; 9 bases are a match to TRBD1. The V gene's germline CDR1 is SQVTM and CDR2 ANQGSEA. This CDR3 is 12 amino acids long. V lost 6 bases and J lost 4; bases outside the gene matches: 3. Written as DNA, the CDR3 is TGCAGCGTATTGACAGGGGGCACTGAAGCTTTCTTT. It yields the protein CSVLTGGTEAFF.

This clonotype was counted many times. This chain uses TRBV20-1 with TRBJ1-6, with TRBD1 matching 9 bases. The J segment lost 6 bases and the V segment lost 3 bases, leaving 0 bases of the junction unmatched. Germline V CDR1 and CDR2: DFQATT, SNEGSKA (reference sequence). The CDR3 totals 13 residues. The CDR3 here is CSARGQGNSPLHF. The CDR3 bases are TGCAGTGCTAGGGGACAGGGTAATTCACCCCTCCACTTT.

Regarding this clonotype: Since a much larger clone is just one base distant, this may be a read error. The rearrangement uses TRBV2 and TRBJ2-1, with 9 bases that match TRBD2. Germline-derived CDR1 and CDR2 are SNHLY and FYNNEI. V shed 7 bases, J shed 8 bases, and the junction held 9 bases outside the gene matches. The CDR3 covers 14 residues. The CDR3: CASNVLAGADEQFF. CDR3 DNA: TGTGCCAGCAATGTATTAGCGGGGGCGGATGAGCAGTTCTTC. The full variable domain, its missing parts supplied by reference TRBV2 and TRBJ2-1, is EPEVTQTPSHQVTQMGQEVILRCVPISNHLYFYWYRQILGQKVEFLVSFYNNEISEKSEIFDDQFSVERPDGSNFTLKIRSTKLEDSAMYFCASNVLAGADEQFFGPGTRLTVL.

V and J are TRBV20-1 and TRBJ1-1, with D tentatively TRBD1 (5 bases). The CDR3 extends over 13 amino acids. Germline CDR1 reads DFQATT; CDR2 reads SNEGSKA (reference sequence). V was cut by 1 base and J by 1 base, with 7 bases left in between. The CDR3 is CSARGDPNTEAFF. The DNA of the CDR3 is TGCAGTGCTAGAGGGGACCCGAACACTGAAGCTTTCTTT.

V gene TRBV4-1 combines with J gene TRBJ2-7; tentatively, D is TRBD1 (7 bases). The CDR3 runs 15 residues. Per the germline V gene, CDR1 is MGHRA and CDR2 is YSYEKL. V was cut by 0 bases and J by 9 bases, with 18 bases left in between. The CDR3 nucleotides read TGCGCCAGCAGCCAAGATCGGGCTGCAGGGGGAGGGCAGTACTTC. As protein: CASSQDRAAGGGQYF.